This record covers a single T cell receptor beta chain. Its recognized antigen is unknown. The record has no base qualities; no much larger clone is one base away. This sample is drawn from a study of T-cell reconstitution after alpha-beta-depleted transplantation in children (dated by TCRdb to 2016 to 2017). For the wider study: Using TCR repertoire profiling, the study followed T-cell immune reconstitution in a quantitative way in children after TCRalphabeta/CD19-depleted allogeneic hematopoietic cell transplantation.

After removal of 6 bases from V and 6 bases from J, the junction retains 11 bases not matched to a gene. CDR1 and CDR2, looked up from the germline V gene (reference sequence), are DFQATT and SNEGSKA. The CDR3, cysteine through phenylalanine, is 14 amino acids long. Of all the DNA, just the CDR3 is kept, 42 bases in frame from base 1. Paper-wide results and their limitations: The high TCRbeta diversity at day 60 in some patients was ascribed to recipient T cells and intrathymic progenitors that had survived conditioning. Over subsequent months, a decline in hyperexpanded clone frequencies was noted, and after one year, T-cell counts and TCRbeta diversity were mostly ascribed to newly produced T cells. The apparently early recovery of alphabetaT-cell counts about two months after transplant reportedly depended on only several hundred rapidly expanded clones that came from non-depleted graft cells.

The receptor library was made with PCR. TCRdb names Illumina HiSeq 2500 as the instrument used. Molecular barcoding was employed in the preparation of TCR libraries, with unique molecular identifiers being used to normalize TCRbeta repertoire quantification. Starting from the raw public reads, TCRdb applied fastp trimming at Q25, assembled clones with MiXCR and retained in-frame beta chains. Entries that share a CDR3 protein sequence are merged under the most common genes and DNA. Here the sample has roughly 220,000 distinct CDR3 sequences; 7.5% to 9.5% occur a single time. The ten largest clones add up to 35% to 45% of the sample. The sample's treatment or condition label, decoded: allogeneic hematopoietic cell transplantation with graft depleted of TCRalphabeta T cells and CD19 B cells. The transplant recipients were children given TCRalphabeta/CD19-depleted allogeneic hematopoietic cell grafts.

Sequences were derived from PBMCs, mostly from graft donor cells, sampled 360 days after TCRalphabeta/CD19-depleted stem cell transplant. Here the chain combines TRBV20-1 and TRBJ2-3, with 8 bases matching TRBD2. This sequence originates from a male patient aged 2 to 9 who had a stem cell transplant for acute myeloid leukemia, so the T cells may come from the graft donor. DNA sequence: TGCAGTGCCCACAAGCGGGAGAGGATGGATACGCAGTATTTT. It encodes CSAHKRERMDTQYF.